The source of this T cell receptor (beta chain) is a study of cytomegalovirus exposure and HLA in healthy donors. The study, taken as a whole, reports: Through in vitro validation, a few CMV-associated chains were shown to be specific for CMV antigens. Rarity characterized most TCR sequences, yet some public TCRs appeared in many donors. Listed as cytomegalovirus-associated were 164 TCR beta chains.

A note on this clone: Its antigen is still unknown.

Here immunoSEQ multiplex PCR was the method, and the copy in TCRdb shows in-frame clones only, minus some. The sample has 240,000 or so clones; around 88% are singletons. The CDR3 runs to 14 residues. The V gene's germline CDR1 is SQVTM and CDR2 ANQGSEA. J gave up 2 bases and V 2 bases, and 3 bases lay outside the gene matches. Sample: PBMCs. The sequence was obtained from a woman aged 30 to 39 in good health and CMV-seropositive. The chain employs TRBV29-1 and TRBJ2-5; 9 bases are a match to TRBD2. The CDR3 nucleotides are TGCAGCGTTGAACTCCTAGCGGGGCAAGAGACCCAGTACTTC. Translated: CSVELLAGQETQYF.